The 32 T cell receptor beta chains below were found in one sample sequenced in a study of T cell repertoires in ileal Crohn's disease. TCRdb keeps only in-frame clones here, not all; method: immunoSEQ multiplex PCR. This table holds several thousand clones, almost 95% found once. The specimen sequenced was ileal tissue. The receptor source for this set is an adult with Crohn's disease.

V is TRBV5-1 and J is TRBJ2-4, with unresolved D. The CDR3 runs 16 residues. V lost 0 bases, J lost 5 bases, and 15 bases lay in between. Germline V gene sequence: CDR1 SGHRS, CDR2 YFSETQ. The CDR3, as DNA: TGCGCCAGCAGCTTGGCCGCGGCGGTTAGCCAAAACATTCAGTACTTC. Its protein is CASSLAAAVSQNIQYF.

Concerning this clone itself: The germline gene is not matched at one end of the junction; a read error may be the cause. The chain couples TRBV7-7 to TRBJ2-7; D possibly corresponds to TRBD1 (6 bases). Germline loops: CDR1 SSHAT, CDR2 FNYEAQ (reference sequence). This CDR3 has 13 residues. The CDR3 here is CASSLAGGQLLNF. The CDR3 DNA follows: TGTGCTAGCAGCTTAGCCGGAGGACAGCTGCTTAACTTC.

The gene calls are TRBV6-5 and TRBJ1-6; D possibly corresponds to TRBD1 (5 bases). Trimming shortened V by 2 bases and J by 7 bases, and 9 bases separated the two germline ends. Germline CDR1 MNHEY, CDR2 SVGAGI. This CDR3 has 14 residues. This chain's CDR3 is CASSYRGFNSPLHF. CDR3 nucleotide sequence: TGTGCCAGCAGTTACCGGGGGTTCAATTCACCCCTCCACTTT.

This sequence joins TRBV7-3 and TRBJ2-1, with 8 bases lining up with TRBD2. The V gene end was trimmed by 5 bases and the J gene end by 9 bases; junction bases not matched to a gene: 12. Germline CDR1 reads SGHTA; CDR2 reads FQGTGA. CDR3 length equals 15 residues. In DNA form, the CDR3 reads TGTGCCAGCAGCGGGCAAGCGGGAGAGGGTTCTGAGCAGTTCTTC. This translates into CASSGQAGEGSEQFF. The full variable domain, completed using reference TRBV7-3 and TRBJ2-1, is GAGVSQTPSNKVTEKGKYVELRCDPISGHTALYWYRQSLGQGPEFLIYFQGTGAADDSGLPNDRFFAVRPEGSVSTLKIQRTERGDSAVYLCASSGQAGEGSEQFFGPGTRLTVL.

CDR3 coding DNA: TGTGCCAGCCATGGTCTAGGGAGCTCTGGAAACACCATATATTTT. It encodes CASHGLGSSGNTIYF. V is TRBV5-4 and J is TRBJ1-3, with no clear D. Trimming stripped 7 bases from V and 0 bases from J, with 14 bases between. CDR3 length: 15 residues. Germline V gene sequence: CDR1 SGHNT, CDR2 YYREEE (reference sequence).

The chain has TRBV5-1 and TRBJ1-1; perhaps TRBD1 as D (5 bases). CDR1 is SGHRS, CDR2 YFSETQ, per germline. The CDR3 spans 15 residues. Trimming took off 0 bases at V and 6 bases at J, with 15 bases between the two ends. DNA of the CDR3: TGCGCCAGCAGCTTGGCGAGCCAGGTCAGGGCTGAAGCTTTCTTT. Translated, it gives CASSLASQVRAEAFF.

This chain uses TRBV2 with TRBJ2-7; 10 bases are shared with TRBD2. The CDR3 totals 15 residues. The V and J ends lost 4 bases and 6 bases, in that order; junction bases with no gene match: 9. Germline V lookup: CDR1 SNHLY, CDR2 FYNNEI. CDR3 DNA sequence: TGTGCCAGCAGTGGAGCGGGGGGGCGGACGTTCGAGCAGTACTTC. Residues: CASSGAGGRTFEQYF.

The rearrangement joins TRBV18 to TRBJ2-7; 8 positions match TRBD2. Germline trimming cut 1 base from V and 12 bases from J; bases unmatched to any gene: 14. The CDR3 consists of 15 residues. Germline V lookup: CDR1 KGHSH, CDR2 LQKENI. In DNA form, the CDR3 reads TGTGCCAGCTCACCACGACACGATATAGCGGGATACCGGTACTTC. It translates to CASSPRHDIAGYRYF.

The rearrangement links TRBV18 to TRBJ2-7; 11 nucleotides match TRBD1. Germline V gene lookup returns CDR1 KGHSH and CDR2 LQKENI. V was clipped by 6 bases and J by 2 bases; unmatched bases: 6. The CDR3 length is 15 residues. CDR3 sequence: CASSPAGQGAYEQYF. Here the CDR3 DNA reads TGTGCCAGCTCCCCCGCGGGACAGGGGGCCTACGAGCAGTACTTC.

A single count supports this clone. This chain connects TRBV16 to TRBJ1-5; D perhaps matches TRBD1 (5 bases). The V gene lost 2 bases and the J gene lost 3 bases, with 11 bases spanning the gap. Germline CDR1 reads KGHSY; CDR2 reads FQNENV. CDR3 size: 15 residues. CDR3 sequence reads: CASSQLDSDNQPQHF. The CDR3 DNA sequence: TGTGCCAGCAGCCAACTCGACAGTGACAATCAGCCCCAGCATTTT.

V and J are TRBV7-8 and TRBJ2-5; 8 bases align to TRBD2. Unmatched junction bases numbered 5, after V lost 3 bases and J lost 5 bases. The CDR3 is made up of 14 amino acids. The germline gives CDR1 SGHVS, CDR2 FQNEAQ. This CDR3 is CASSFLTSDETQYF. DNA of the CDR3: TGTGCCAGCAGCTTCCTGACTAGCGATGAGACCCAGTACTTC.

The chain recombines TRBV5-1 with TRBJ2-3; 9 nucleotides match TRBD1. CDR1 is SGHRS and CDR2 is YFSETQ in the germline V gene. J was trimmed by 4 bases and V by 3 bases; bases with no gene match: 6. The CDR3 extends over 15 amino acids. In nucleotides, the CDR3 is TGCGCCAGCAGCTCCACAGGGGGCGAGGCAGATACGCAGTATTTT. Translated: CASSSTGGEADTQYF.

The J gene is TRBJ1-4, the V gene TRBV4-1, with TRBD1 matching over 7 bases. Germline V gene lookup returns CDR1 MGHRA and CDR2 YSYEKL. V lost 8 bases and J lost 4; bases outside the gene matches: 4. This CDR3 is 13 amino acids long. CDR3 DNA sequence: TGCGCCAGCGGGAGACAGGGTAATGAAAAACTGTTTTTT. Translation: CASGRQGNEKLFF.

This clone was detected only once. The gene calls are TRBV27 and TRBJ2-1; the D gene is possibly TRBD2 (7 bases). Germline-derived CDR1 and CDR2 are MNHEY and SMNVEV (reference sequence). V was cut by 0 bases and J by 1 base, with 31 bases left in between. CDR3 length: 23 amino acids. This chain's CDR3 is CASSLSYRGGGMGRFPSYNEQFF. The CDR3 nucleotides read TGTGCCAGCAGTTTATCATATAGGGGGGGAGGTATGGGGCGGTTCCCTTCCTACAATGAGCAGTTCTTC.

The chain combines TRBV5-1 with TRBJ2-3; 8 nucleotides match TRBD2. From germline, CDR1 is SGHRS and CDR2 YFSETQ. This CDR3 has 15 amino acids. The trim removed 1 base at V and 5 bases at J, leaving 6 bases unmatched. The CDR3 region is CASSLTGLGGDTQYF. The DNA for the CDR3 is TGCGCCAGCAGCTTGACGGGACTAGGGGGAGATACGCAGTATTTT.

The V call is TRBV29-1, the J call TRBJ2-3, with unresolved D. Germline V lookup: CDR1 SQVTM, CDR2 ANQGSEA. V gave up 7 bases and J gave up 1 base, with 18 bases separating them. This CDR3 comprises 15 residues. DNA of the CDR3: TGCAGCGCGACGCCCGTGTCAGGTCGCACAGATACGCAGTATTTT. Amino acid sequence: CSATPVSGRTDTQYF.

The V call is TRBV7-2, the J call TRBJ2-5; 7 bases agree with TRBD2. The CDR3 extends over 14 amino acids. With 1 base clipped from V and 5 bases from J, the junction kept 4 bases outside the gene matches. Germline loops: CDR1 SGHTA, CDR2 FQGNSA. The CDR3, as DNA: TGTGCCAGCAGCTTAGGACTGGGGGGGGAGACCCAGTACTTC. Translation gives CASSLGLGGETQYF.

The chain joins TRBV6-1 to TRBJ1-5; tentative D call: TRBD1 (5 bases). CDR1 and CDR2 from the germline V gene are MNHNS and SASEGT. This CDR3 region has 14 residues. V gave up 5 bases and J gave up 5 bases, with 13 bases separating them. The CDR3 DNA follows: TGTGCCAGCAGTATCCGGGGGGGTCATCAGCCCCAGCATTTT. Translating it yields CASSIRGGHQPQHF.

This clone was seen only a few times. The chain combines TRBV11-2 with TRBJ2-2, with no clear D. V lost 0 bases to trimming and J lost 6 bases, with 11 bases between them. The CDR3 spans 15 residues. Germline loops: CDR1 SGHAT, CDR2 FQNNGV. CDR3 nucleotides: TGTGCCAGCAGCTTAGATCTGTTTAGAGCCGGGGAGCTGTTTTTT. As protein: CASSLDLFRAGELFF.

The chain carries TRBV28 and TRBJ1-5; 9 bases agree with TRBD1. J gave up 3 bases and V 9 bases, and 9 bases lay outside the gene matches. The CDR3 runs 15 residues. Germline V gene lookup returns CDR1 MDHEN and CDR2 SYDVKM. For the CDR3, the DNA is TGTGCCAGTTGTGGGGACAGGGCCTACAATCAGCCCCAGCATTTT. It codes for CASCGDRAYNQPQHF.

This clone has just a few counts. The V call is TRBV5-1, the J call TRBJ2-5; 7 bases match TRBD2. Trimming took 0 bases from V and 4 from J; bases not matched to a gene: 9. This CDR3 spans 16 amino acids. CDR1 and CDR2 from the germline V gene are SGHRS and YFSETQ. The DNA for the CDR3 is TGCGCCAGCAGCTTGGGTTTCGCGGGAGAAGGAGAGACCCAGTACTTC. Its translation: CASSLGFAGEGETQYF.

The V gene is TRBV10-3, the J gene TRBJ2-2; a possible D gene is TRBD2 (7 bases). V was cut by 4 bases and J by 2 bases, with 8 bases left in between. Germline-derived CDR1 and CDR2 are ENHRY and SYGVKD. The CDR3 length is 14 residues. CDR3 region: CAISGGGNTGELFF. The CDR3 DNA reads as TGTGCCATCAGTGGGGGGGGCAACACCGGGGAGCTGTTTTTT.

The chain joins TRBV5-8 to TRBJ2-5, with TRBD2 identical over 13 bases. The V segment lost 4 bases and the J segment 2 bases; nucleotides outside the gene matches: 5. The CDR3 contains 16 residues. Germline values: CDR1 SGHTS, CDR2 YDEGEE. The CDR3 loop is CASSVGTSGTQETQYF. For the CDR3, the DNA is TGTGCCAGCAGCGTAGGGACTAGCGGGACTCAAGAGACCCAGTACTTC. The variable domain in full, completed from reference TRBV5-8 and TRBJ2-5, reads EAGVTQSPTHLIKTRGQQATLRCSPISGHTSVYWYQQALGLGLQFLLWYDEGEERNRGNFPPRFSGRQFPNYSSELNVNALELEDSALYLCASSVGTSGTQETQYFGPGTRLLVL.

The gene calls are TRBV5-1 and TRBJ2-3, with D uncertain. Germline V gene sequence: CDR1 SGHRS, CDR2 YFSETQ. Trimming removed 3 bases at V and 3 bases at J, with 5 bases between. The CDR3 is made up of 12 amino acids. CDR3 in DNA: TGCGCCAGCAGCTCCTTTACAGATACGCAGTATTTT. This codes for CASSSFTDTQYF.

The genes are TRBV5-5 and TRBJ2-2; 8 bases map to TRBD1. Germline V gene data show CDR1 as SGHKS and CDR2 as YYEKEE (reference sequence). The V gene end was trimmed by 2 bases and the J gene end by 1 base; junction bases not matched to a gene: 4. The CDR3 totals 16 residues. The CDR3 bases are TGTGCCAGCAGCTTTACAGGGGGATTGAACACCGGGGAGCTGTTTTTT. It is translated as CASSFTGGLNTGELFF.

This CDR3 is CSVDEGSDTQYF. In DNA form, the CDR3 reads TGCAGCGTTGATGAGGGCTCAGATACGCAGTATTTT. The rearrangement links TRBV29-1 to TRBJ2-3, with a weak D call TRBD2 (5 bases). The V gene's germline CDR1 is SQVTM and CDR2 ANQGSEA. Trimming cost V 3 bases and J 4 bases, with 8 bases left between them. This CDR3 is built from 12 residues.

The chain is built from TRBV10-3 and TRBJ1-3, with D unresolved. Trimming left V 4 bases short and J 4 bases short, with 11 bases between. The CDR3 runs 14 residues. Germline V lookup: CDR1 ENHRY, CDR2 SYGVKD. The CDR3 region is CAISAPRSGNTIYF. Written as DNA, the CDR3 is TGTGCCATCAGTGCTCCTCGTTCCGGAAACACCATATATTTT.

The V and J genes are TRBV10-1 and TRBJ2-3; 9 positions match TRBD2. CDR1 and CDR2 (germline): WNHNN, SYGVQD (reference sequence). The CDR3 is 15 residues long. Trimming at V came to 5 bases and at J to 5 bases, leaving 8 bases not matched to a gene. CDR3 region: CASSPTTSGIDTQYF. The CDR3 DNA sequence: TGCGCCAGCAGTCCCACGACTAGCGGAATAGATACGCAGTATTTT.

The chain carries TRBV10-3 and TRBJ1-1; 8 positions agree with TRBD1. V trimming: 8 bases; J trimming: 3 bases; junction bases outside the gene matches: 2. CDR3 size: 12 residues. Germline V CDR1 and CDR2: ENHRY, SYGVKD. CDR3 sequence (DNA): TGTGCCATCCAGGGGGCTTACACTGAAGCTTTCTTT. It specifies CAIQGAYTEAFF.

The genes are TRBV7-9 and TRBJ2-3, with TRBD2 identical over 12 bases. Per the germline V gene, CDR1 is SEHNR and CDR2 is FQNEAQ (reference sequence). The CDR3 runs to 16 residues. Trimming at V came to 5 bases and at J to 0 bases, leaving 3 bases not matched to a gene. The CDR3 region is CASSKTSGGSTDTQYF. The CDR3 nucleotides are TGTGCCAGCAGCAAAACTAGCGGGGGGAGCACAGATACGCAGTATTTT.

This chain connects TRBV2 to TRBJ1-6, with D perhaps TRBD1 (5 bases). Germline V gene lookup returns CDR1 SNHLY and CDR2 FYNNEI. V was clipped by 6 bases and J by 9 bases, with 12 bases between them. The length of the CDR3 is 13 residues. The CDR3 coding sequence is TGTGCCAGCAGCCCCGGGGGTGGTTCACCCCTCCACTTT. Protein product: CASSPGGGSPLHF.

The chain employs TRBV7-2 and TRBJ1-5; perhaps TRBD1 as D (6 bases). The CDR3 has 16 residues. Germline CDR1 SGHTA, CDR2 FQGNSA. V lost 5 bases, J lost 5 bases, and 19 bases lay in between. CDR3 DNA sequence: TGTGCCAGCAGCCCCAAGGGGGGGCGGGTGTATCAGCCCCAGCATTTT. This encodes CASSPKGGRVYQPQHF.